Each of the 14 T cell receptor beta chains below was sequenced from the same sample in a study of siplizumab effects on memory and regulatory T cells. Libraries were prepared by immunoSEQ multiplex PCR; TCRdb keeps only in-frame clonotypes and omits some of them. The table lists over 50,000 clones, approximately 82% of them singletons, with roughly 3.8% in the top ten. Sequencing was carried out using memory CD4+ T cells sorted from blood. The receptors derive from a human donor in good health.

The chain links TRBV5-1 to TRBJ1-4; 7 nucleotides match TRBD1. The CDR3 consists of 16 residues. Per germline, CDR1 SGHRS and CDR2 YFSETQ. V lost 1 base and J lost 7; bases outside the gene matches: 10. This CDR3 reads CASSLTGASESEKLFF. Written as DNA, the CDR3 is TGCGCCAGCAGCTTGACAGGGGCAAGCGAGAGTGAAAAACTGTTTTTT.

CDR3 sequence (DNA): TGCGCCAGCAGCTTGGCCGCGTCTCGGACTAGCCGGGTCGAAGGCAATGAGCAGTTCTTC. This sequence encodes CASSLAASRTSRVEGNEQFF. The chain links TRBV5-1 to TRBJ2-1; 8 bases line up with TRBD2. With 0 bases clipped from V and 6 bases from J, the junction kept 20 bases outside the gene matches. There are 20 residues in the CDR3. Germline lookup yields CDR1 SGHRS and CDR2 YFSETQ.

The rearrangement joins TRBV14 to TRBJ2-7; 9 bases match TRBD2. Germline V gene lookup returns CDR1 SGHDN and CDR2 FVKESK. This CDR3 spans 15 amino acids. J gave up 4 bases and V 6 bases, and 10 bases lay outside the gene matches. The CDR3 region is CASSPTLSGSYEQYF. Written as DNA, the CDR3 is TGTGCCAGCAGTCCCACCCTTAGCGGGAGTTACGAGCAGTACTTC. Combining the CDR3 with reference TRBV14 and TRBJ2-7 gives the whole variable domain EAGVTQFPSHSVIEKGQTVTLRCDPISGHDNLYWYRRVMGKEIKFLLHFVKESKQDESGMPNNRFLAERTGGTYSTLKVQPAELEDSGVYFCASSPTLSGSYEQYFGPGTRLTVT.

This clone was seen more than once but under ten times. The rearrangement joins TRBV19 to TRBJ2-4; D is unclear. Trimming took 5 bases from V and 4 from J, leaving 15 bases between them. Germline-derived CDR1 and CDR2 are LNHDA and SQIVND (reference sequence). This CDR3 is 15 amino acids long. CDR3 in DNA: TGTGCCAGTAGTGCCAACTCGGGCCAAAAAAACATTCAGTACTTC. It yields the protein CASSANSGQKNIQYF.

This clone has just a few counts. V usage is TRBV5-8 and J usage is TRBJ2-1, with 10 bases lining up with TRBD2. Germline CDR1 reads SGHTS; CDR2 reads YDEGEE. CDR3 length: 18 amino acids. The V segment lost 1 base and the J segment 0 bases; nucleotides outside the gene matches: 7. The CDR3 DNA reads as TGTGCCAGCAGCTTGAGCCTAGCGGGAGATCCCTCCTACAATGAGCAGTTCTTC. Its protein product is CASSLSLAGDPSYNEQFF.

CDR3 nucleotide sequence: TGCGCCAGCTCCCGGGGAGGGCTAGCGGGCCCAGATACGCAGTATTTT. This encodes CASSRGGLAGPDTQYF. V usage is TRBV4-1 and J usage is TRBJ2-3, with 8 bases aligning to TRBD2. Germline loops: CDR1 MGHRA, CDR2 YSYEKL. V dropped 8 bases and J dropped 4; count of bases not matched to a gene: 14. CDR3 length: 16 amino acids.

The chain employs TRBV18 and TRBJ2-2; possibly TRBD1 or TRBD2 for D (5 bases each). Germline-derived CDR1 and CDR2 are KGHSH and LQKENI. The CDR3 covers 16 residues. With 6 bases removed from V and 5 bases from J, the gap between germline ends came to 19 bases. CDR3 sequence: CASSLNGHGGTGELFF. For the CDR3, the DNA is TGTGCCAGCTCTCTCAATGGACACGGAGGAACCGGGGAGCTGTTTTTT.

CDR3 nucleotide sequence: TGTGCCAGCAGCTTAGATGGCACTGAAGCTTTCTTT. This codes for CASSLDGTEAFF. The chain has TRBV11-3 and TRBJ1-1; D gene ambiguous. Germline V gene lookup returns CDR1 SGHNT and CDR2 YENEEA. V dropped 0 bases and J dropped 4 bases, with 3 bases sitting between them. The CDR3 length is 12 residues.

The J gene is TRBJ2-7, the V gene TRBV19, with D possibly matching TRBD2 (5 bases). Per germline, CDR1 LNHDA and CDR2 SQIVND (reference sequence). V lost 2 bases and J lost 1, with 6 bases in between. This CDR3 comprises 13 residues. The CDR3 DNA reads TGTGCCAGTAGTATATCGGGGTCCTACGAGCAGTACTTC. Translation gives CASSISGSYEQYF.

The gene calls are TRBV7-3 and TRBJ1-1; no clear D gene. In germline, CDR1 is SGHTA, CDR2 FQGTGA. Deletions cut 0 bases from V and 1 base from J, with 3 bases between. This CDR3 has 13 residues. The CDR3 sequence: CASSLTGNTEAFF. As DNA, the CDR3 is TGTGCCAGCAGCTTAACAGGGAACACTGAAGCTTTCTTT.

V and J are TRBV4-2 and TRBJ2-5; D is unresolved. This CDR3 has 15 amino acids. Germline values: CDR1 LGHNA, CDR2 YNFKEQ. V lost 4 bases and J lost 5, with 17 bases in between. The CDR3 loop reads CASSPGELRHETQYF. DNA for the CDR3: TGTGCCAGCAGCCCCGGAGAGCTGCGTCATGAGACCCAGTACTTC.

The chain links TRBV5-1 to TRBJ2-1; 9 bases fit TRBD2. Germline V gene lookup returns CDR1 SGHRS and CDR2 YFSETQ. The CDR3 is made up of 15 amino acids. With 0 bases clipped from V and 8 bases from J, the junction kept 6 bases outside the gene matches. The CDR3 sequence: CASSLEASGIDEQFF. In nucleotides, the CDR3 is TGCGCCAGCAGCTTGGAGGCTAGCGGGATCGATGAGCAGTTCTTC.

The V gene is TRBV7-9, the J gene TRBJ2-3, with D perhaps matching TRBD1 (6 bases). Trimming removed 11 bases at V and 2 bases at J, with 17 bases between. The CDR3 spans 14 residues. The germline V gene has CDR1 SEHNR and CDR2 FQNEAQ (reference sequence). CDR3 loop: CAARDTGSTDTQYF. Here the CDR3 DNA reads TGTGCCGCTCGGGACACGGGATCCACAGATACGCAGTATTTT.

This clone was counted a single time. The chain joins TRBV2 to TRBJ1-2, with no clear D. The CDR3 loop spans 13 amino acids. V was trimmed by 6 bases and J by 2 bases, leaving 10 bases between them. Germline values: CDR1 SNHLY, CDR2 FYNNEI. Here the CDR3 reads CASRMGVNYGYTF. The CDR3 region has the DNA TGTGCCAGCAGAATGGGAGTAAACTATGGCTACACCTTC.